This T cell receptor (beta chain) was sequenced for a study of T cells in Graves' hyperthyroidism and ophthalmopathy. This clonotype was seen many times. RNA transcripts were the template for amplifying TCR beta CDR3 regions. HTBI primers were used for first-round RT-PCR of the TCR CDR3. TCRdb passed the multiplex PCR reads through MiXCR, listing each CDR3 protein once. The sample has approximately 370,000 distinct CDR3 sequences, roughly 15% seen once. Germline values: CDR1 SGHAT, CDR2 FQDESV (reference sequence). V was pared by 5 bases and J by 1 base, with 12 bases between. The CDR3 consists of 15 residues.

The sample was blood. V gene TRBV11-1 combines with J gene TRBJ2-1, with D perhaps assigned TRBD1 or TRBD2 (7 bases each). This receptor was taken from a woman aged 25 to 39 with Graves' hyperthyroidism that later progressed to Graves' ophthalmopathy. The DNA for the CDR3 is TGTGCCAGCAGCCCAGGGGGGGGTTCCTACAATGAGCAGTTCTTC. Amino acid sequence: CASSPGGGSYNEQFF.